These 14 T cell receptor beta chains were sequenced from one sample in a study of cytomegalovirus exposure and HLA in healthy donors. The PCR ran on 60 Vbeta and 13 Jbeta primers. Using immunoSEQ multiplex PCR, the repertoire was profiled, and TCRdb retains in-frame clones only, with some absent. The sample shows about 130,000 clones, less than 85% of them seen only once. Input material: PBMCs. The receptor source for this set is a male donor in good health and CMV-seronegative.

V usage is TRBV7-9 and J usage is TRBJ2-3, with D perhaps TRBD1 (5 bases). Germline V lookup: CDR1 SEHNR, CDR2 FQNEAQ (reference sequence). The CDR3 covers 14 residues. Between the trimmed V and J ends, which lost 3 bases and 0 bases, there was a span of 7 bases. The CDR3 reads CASSLAGSTDTQYF. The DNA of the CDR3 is TGTGCCAGCAGCTTGGCAGGGAGCACAGATACGCAGTATTTT.

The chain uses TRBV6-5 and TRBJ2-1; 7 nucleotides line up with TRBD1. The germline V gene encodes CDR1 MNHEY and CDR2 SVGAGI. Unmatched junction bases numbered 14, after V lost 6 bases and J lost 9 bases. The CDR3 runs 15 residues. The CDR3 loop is CASSTGTAVTGEQFF. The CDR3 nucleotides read TGTGCCAGCAGCACCGGGACAGCAGTGACCGGTGAGCAGTTCTTC.

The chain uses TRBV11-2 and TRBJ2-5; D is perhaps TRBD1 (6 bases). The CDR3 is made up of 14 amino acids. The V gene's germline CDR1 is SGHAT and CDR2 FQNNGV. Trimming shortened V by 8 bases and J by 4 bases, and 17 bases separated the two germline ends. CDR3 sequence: CASVRTGKGETQYF. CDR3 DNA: TGTGCCAGCGTCCGCACAGGGAAGGGAGAGACCCAGTACTTC.

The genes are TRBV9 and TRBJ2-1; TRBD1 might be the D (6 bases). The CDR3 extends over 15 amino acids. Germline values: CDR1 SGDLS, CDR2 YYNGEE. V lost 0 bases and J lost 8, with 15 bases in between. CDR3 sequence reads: CASSVAFTGLDEQFF. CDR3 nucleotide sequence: TGTGCCAGCAGCGTAGCTTTTACAGGGTTGGATGAGCAGTTCTTC. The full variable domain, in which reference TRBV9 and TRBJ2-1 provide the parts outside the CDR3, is DSGVTQTPKHLITATGQRVTLRCSPRSGDLSVYWYQQSLDQGLQFLIQYYNGEERAKGNILERFSAQQFPDLHSELNLSSLELGDSALYFCASSVAFTGLDEQFFGPGTRLTVL.

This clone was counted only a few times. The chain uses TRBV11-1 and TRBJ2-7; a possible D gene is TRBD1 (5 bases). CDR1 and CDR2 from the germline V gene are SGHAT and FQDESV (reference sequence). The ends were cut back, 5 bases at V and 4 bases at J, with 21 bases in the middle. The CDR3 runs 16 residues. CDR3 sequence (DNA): TGTGCCAGCAGCCACCTGGACACCCTTATTCCTTACGAGCAGTACTTC. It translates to CASSHLDTLIPYEQYF.

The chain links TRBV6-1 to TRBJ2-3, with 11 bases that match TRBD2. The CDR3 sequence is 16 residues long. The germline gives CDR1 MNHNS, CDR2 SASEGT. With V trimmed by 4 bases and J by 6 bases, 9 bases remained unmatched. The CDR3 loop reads CASSVVLAGGSDTQYF. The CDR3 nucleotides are TGTGCCAGCAGTGTGGTCCTAGCGGGAGGTTCGGATACGCAGTATTTT.

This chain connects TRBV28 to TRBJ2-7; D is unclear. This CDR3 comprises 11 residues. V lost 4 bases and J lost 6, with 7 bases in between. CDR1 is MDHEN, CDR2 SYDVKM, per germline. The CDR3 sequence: CASSSPGEQYF. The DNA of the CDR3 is TGTGCCAGCAGTTCCCCAGGCGAGCAGTACTTC.

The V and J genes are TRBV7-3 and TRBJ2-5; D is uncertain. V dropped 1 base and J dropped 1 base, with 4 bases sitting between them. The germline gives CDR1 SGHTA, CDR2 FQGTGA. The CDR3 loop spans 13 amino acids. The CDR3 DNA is TGTGCCAGCAGCTTAATCTCCCAAGAGACCCAGTACTTC. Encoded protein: CASSLISQETQYF.

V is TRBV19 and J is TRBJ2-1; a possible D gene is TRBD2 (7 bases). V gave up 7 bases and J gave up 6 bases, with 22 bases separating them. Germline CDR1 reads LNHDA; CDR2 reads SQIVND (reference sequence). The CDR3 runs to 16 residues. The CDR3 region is CASTTVGGLGTNEQFF. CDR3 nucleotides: TGTGCCAGTACCACGGTGGGGGGGCTCGGCACCAATGAGCAGTTCTTC.

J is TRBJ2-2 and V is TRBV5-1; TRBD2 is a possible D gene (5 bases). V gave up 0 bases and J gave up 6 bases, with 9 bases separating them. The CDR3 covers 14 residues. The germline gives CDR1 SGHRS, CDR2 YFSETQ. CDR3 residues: CASSLEAGPGELFF. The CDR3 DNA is TGCGCCAGCAGCTTGGAGGCGGGCCCCGGGGAGCTGTTTTTT. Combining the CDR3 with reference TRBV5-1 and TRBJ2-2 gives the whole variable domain KAGVTQTPRYLIKTRGQQVTLSCSPISGHRSVSWYQQTPGQGLQFLFEYFSETQRNKGNFPGRFSGRQFSNSRSEMNVSTLELGDSALYLCASSLEAGPGELFFGEGSRLTVL.

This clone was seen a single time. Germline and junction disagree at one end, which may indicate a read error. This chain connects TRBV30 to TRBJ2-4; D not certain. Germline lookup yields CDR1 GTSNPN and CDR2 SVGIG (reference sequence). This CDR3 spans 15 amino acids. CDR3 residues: CAWSVSRSAKNSQYF. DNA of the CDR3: TGTGCCTGGAGTGTATCTCGGTCGGCCAAAAACAGTCAGTACTTC.

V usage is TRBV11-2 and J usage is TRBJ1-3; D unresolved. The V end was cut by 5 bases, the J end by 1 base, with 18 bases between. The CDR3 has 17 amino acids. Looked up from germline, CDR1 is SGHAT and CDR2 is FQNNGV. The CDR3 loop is CASSPIRWAASGNTIYF. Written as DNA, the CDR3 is TGTGCCAGCAGCCCTATAAGGTGGGCAGCATCTGGAAACACCATATATTTT.

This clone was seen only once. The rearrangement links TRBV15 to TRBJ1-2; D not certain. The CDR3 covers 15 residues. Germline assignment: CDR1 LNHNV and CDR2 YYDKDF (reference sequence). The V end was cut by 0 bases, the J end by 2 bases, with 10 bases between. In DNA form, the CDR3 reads TGTGCCACCAGCAGAGACCGGAGCCCAAACTATGGCTACACCTTC. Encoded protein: CATSRDRSPNYGYTF.

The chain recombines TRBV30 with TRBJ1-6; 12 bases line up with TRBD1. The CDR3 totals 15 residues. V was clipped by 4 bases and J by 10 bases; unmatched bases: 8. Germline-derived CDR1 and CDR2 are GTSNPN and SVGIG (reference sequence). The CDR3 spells CAWTPGQGAKSPLHF. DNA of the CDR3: TGTGCCTGGACTCCGGGACAGGGGGCCAAGTCACCCCTCCACTTT.